The 10 T cell receptor beta chains in this list originate from one sample, sequenced in a study of Ad26.COV2.S vaccination and SARS-CoV-2 variants. Clones were read by immunoSEQ multiplex PCR, and TCRdb kept only the in-frame ones, dropping some. The sample holds some 640,000 clones, roughly 90% seen once. The treatment here: some 19 received Ad26.COV2.S at low or high dose, single or two shots; about 5 received placebo; per-sample allocation not given. It was on day 63 after the first vaccine or placebo injection that samples were taken. The sequencing here drew on peripheral blood, taken in a trial of Ad26.COV2.S vaccine versus placebo. Receptors were obtained from a person between 18 and 59 years old who received the Ad26.COV2.S COVID-19 vaccine or a placebo.

This chain links TRBV6-6 with TRBJ2-3; 12 bases match TRBD2. Trimming cost V 6 bases and J 6 bases; bases outside gene matches: 7. The germline gives CDR1 MNHNY, CDR2 SVGAGI (reference sequence). CDR3 length: 15 residues. CDR3 region: CASRSLAGGRDTQYF. CDR3 coding DNA: TGTGCCAGCAGAAGCCTAGCGGGGGGGCGGGATACGCAGTATTTT.

The genes are TRBV27 and TRBJ1-4, with D possibly being TRBD1 (5 bases). The CDR3 is 16 amino acids. Trimming stripped 0 bases from V and 5 bases from J, with 13 bases between. Germline assignment: CDR1 MNHEY and CDR2 SMNVEV (reference sequence). Here the CDR3 reads CASSLSGGTLNEKLFF. In DNA form, the CDR3 reads TGTGCCAGCAGTTTATCGGGTGGGACTTTAAATGAAAAACTGTTTTTT.

CDR3 DNA sequence: TGTGCCAGCAGTGAGCCCCCTTATTTGAACACTGAAGCTTTCTTT. It encodes CASSEPPYLNTEAFF. This chain joins TRBV6-1 and TRBJ1-1, with D unclear. Germline lookup yields CDR1 MNHNS and CDR2 SASEGT. V lost 3 bases to trimming and J lost 0 bases, with 11 bases between them. This CDR3 has 15 amino acids.

This chain uses TRBV27 with TRBJ2-3, with 11 bases aligning to TRBD1. The CDR3 length is 16 residues. The trim removed 7 bases at V and 8 bases at J, leaving 14 bases unmatched. Germline CDR1 reads MNHEY; CDR2 reads SMNVEV (reference sequence). This CDR3 reads CASKEPGGQGVSTQYF. In DNA form, the CDR3 reads TGTGCCAGCAAGGAGCCAGGGGGACAGGGGGTGAGTACGCAGTATTTT.

The chain couples TRBV11-2 to TRBJ1-3; D is undetermined. CDR1 is SGHAT and CDR2 is FQNNGV in the germline V gene. V lost 0 bases and J lost 0, with 6 bases in between. CDR3 size: 15 residues. The CDR3 nucleotides are TGTGCCAGCAGCTTAGAACCAAGCTCTGGAAACACCATATATTTT. Amino acid sequence: CASSLEPSSGNTIYF.

J is TRBJ1-3 and V is TRBV15, with 8 positions matching TRBD1. Losses at the gene ends were 4 bases for V and 6 bases for J; bases not matched to a gene: 8. The CDR3 loop spans 15 amino acids. In germline, CDR1 is LNHNV, CDR2 YYDKDF (reference sequence). The CDR3 DNA reads TGTGCCACCAGCAATTATACAGGGGGTACAAACACCATATATTTT. Translating it yields CATSNYTGGTNTIYF. Together with reference TRBV15 and TRBJ1-3, the CDR3 gives the full variable domain: DAMVIQNPRYQVTQFGKPVTLSCSQTLNHNVMYWYQQKSSQAPKLLFHYYDKDFNNEADTPDNFQSRRPNTSFCFLDIRSPGLGDTAMYLCATSNYTGGTNTIYFGEGSWLTVV.

This clone was seen a single time. CDR3 nucleotides: TGTGCCAGCAGCGCAGAGGGCACTGCCCGCTCTGGAAACACCATATATTTT. Its protein product is CASSAEGTARSGNTIYF. The chain has TRBV9 and TRBJ1-3; D is unclear. V gave up 3 bases and J gave up 0 bases, with 16 bases separating them. Germline values: CDR1 SGDLS, CDR2 YYNGEE. The CDR3 runs 17 residues.

J is TRBJ2-4 and V is TRBV13; 10 nucleotides agree with TRBD1. Looked up from germline, CDR1 is PRHDT and CDR2 is FYEKMQ (reference sequence). Unmatched junction bases numbered 8, after V lost 5 bases and J lost 1 base. The CDR3 totals 17 residues. The CDR3 loop reads CASSVDRGQMAKNIQYF. The DNA of the CDR3 is TGTGCCAGCAGCGTCGACAGGGGGCAGATGGCCAAAAACATTCAGTACTTC.

The chain couples TRBV28 to TRBJ2-5, with D perhaps matching TRBD1 (6 bases). Germline CDR1 reads MDHEN; CDR2 reads SYDVKM. The CDR3 consists of 16 residues. Trimming cost V 2 bases and J 4 bases, with 17 bases left between them. CDR3 DNA sequence: TGTGCCAGCAGTTTAACCCGGTACAGGGTAGGAGAGACCCAGTACTTC. It yields the protein CASSLTRYRVGETQYF.

The J gene is TRBJ2-1, the V gene TRBV30; D is unresolved. Germline V gives CDR1 GTSNPN, CDR2 SVGIG (reference sequence). The ends were cut back, 1 base at V and 9 bases at J, with 7 bases in the middle. The CDR3 length is 11 residues. CDR3 loop: CAWSGATEQFF. Written as DNA, the CDR3 is TGTGCCTGGAGTGGGGCCACTGAGCAGTTCTTC.